This TCR beta chain was captured in a study of shared clonotypes between healthy human individuals (dated by TCRdb to about 2020). Broadly, across the study: The cohort included a few men and two women between 18 and 49 years of age. The study deeply sequenced blood TCR repertoires of roughly five healthy adults to estimate repertoire size and the extent of clonotype sharing between individuals. Per donor, three plates each were used for CD4 naive and CD4 memory, two for CD8 naive, and one for CD8 memory. Each donor's leukapheresis produced roughly between roughly 0.85 and 9.5 billion PBMCs. To increase sequencing depth and limit assay-specific biases, different laboratories used diverse techniques to prepare libraries and sequence TCR repertoires.

Measured from the cysteine to the phenylalanine, the CDR3 is 14 residues long. CDR3 DNA is the only sequence kept; it has 42 bases, read in frame from the first base. CDR1 is given as WSHSY and CDR2 as SAAADI, both from the germline V gene. At the junction V is shortened by 6 bases and J by 6 bases; bases outside the gene matches: 7. The donors were healthy, HIV-negative adults with no recently reported acute infections or vaccinations. All donors were Caucasian adults living in Nashville, Tennessee, USA. Magnetic negative selection was used to enrich CD4+ T cells, after which naive cells were positively selected on CD45RA and the negative fraction became the memory subset. After blood collection by leukapheresis, PBMCs were isolated using Ficoll-Histopaque density gradient centrifugation and then cryopreserved in the vapor phase of liquid nitrogen. Analytical flow cytometry was used to check the purity and quantity of every magnetically sorted T cell population. Genomic DNA was isolated from each sorted fraction and quantified by UV absorbance on a Nanodrop 2000c.

What the research found in general, with its limitations: Sampling was restricted to blood, and TCR repertoires in tissues likely differ from the TCR repertoires found in blood. Pairwise subsampling led to the expectation that sequencing depth would affect the degree of clonotype sharing among donors. About 5% of naive CD4, approximately 3.7% of naive CD8, about 2.1% of memory CD4, and around 0.42% of memory CD8 clonotypes were shared across a few donors. Even with the large sequencing depth, rarefaction of the sorted-subset datasets indicated that sequencing was incomplete. The genetic and exposure-history diversity represented was limited by the small number of donors. Higher generation probabilities were observed for clonotypes shared by all four sorted-subset donors than for non-shared clonotypes. Naive subsets generally had larger estimated clonotype richness than memory subsets did.

Notes on this clone: Its antigen has not been determined. Per-nucleotide qualities are absent, and no much larger clonotype sits a single base away.

TCR CDR3 regions were amplified from genomic DNA by multiplex PCR using the deep immunoSEQ assay. Genomic DNA extracted from each cell subset was distributed evenly over all wells of several immunoSEQ 96-well plates, and each plate served as one replicate. For sorted subsets, about 200 ng genomic DNA, equal to tens of thousands of T cell genomes, was loaded into each replicate PCR. Purified libraries were quantified with a Qubit 3.0 fluorometer, sized on a Bioanalyzer 2100, and re-quantified with the KAPA Library Quantification kit. A separate single-read 150-cycle Illumina NextSeq 550 flow cell was used to sequence each immunoSEQ 96-well plate. The study's own analysis went as follows. Because the immunoSEQ output included only junctional sequences and no quality scores, the filtering could not be the same as the filtering used for full-length reads. To assign V/J genes and CDR3, sequences were annotated against IMGT germline references using PyIR, a Python wrapper for IgBLAST v1.9. Reads were removed for weak V/J assignments (E-value above 1e-6), missing CDR3, stop codons, out-of-frame junctions, or ambiguous translated residues. A V3J clonotype was defined by an identical inferred V gene, J gene, and CDR3 amino acid sequence. Percentage overlap between repertoires was calculated by dividing the number of shared unique clonotypes by the size of the smaller repertoire. Richness of each repertoire was evaluated using RTK rarefaction, the Chao1 estimator, and Recon v2.1 estimates of unobserved clonotypes. OLGA was used to compute generation probabilities for all TCRbeta clonotypes that the gDNA method yielded from a few donors. TCRdb retrieved this table from immuneACCESS and kept in-frame rearrangements only. Not all clones are present; in checked studies, unresolved V genes account for under half, and no reason is known for the remainder. V and J calls and clone size follow that table, whereas D and trimming were derived from the DNA. Across this sample there are about 2 million clones, with 85% to 95% seen only once. 0.1% to 0.15% of the sample comes from the top ten.

The origin of this receptor is a man younger than 30 in good health. Specimen: naive CD4+ T cells sorted from blood. The cell subset or site label here, explained by the study, means: CD45RA+ positively selected. The chain is assembled from TRBV10-2 and TRBJ2-2; 7 central nucleotides agree with TRBD1. The DNA reads as follows: TGCGCCAGCAGCACGACAGGGACAGCCGGGGAGCTGTTTTTT. This sequence encodes CASSTTGTAGELFF.